The clone carrying this T cell receptor beta chain has just a few counts. Its target is not known. V gave up 10 bases and J gave up 6 bases; unmatched junction bases: 7. The CDR3 is 13 amino acids. Per germline, CDR1 LNHDA and CDR2 SQIVND (reference sequence). From approximately 400 ng of RNA, a library with molecular barcoded alpha/delta and beta/gamma adaptors was made. Each CDR3 protein gets one entry after TCRdb re-called the reads with MiXCR. The table has roughly 90,000 distinct CDR3 sequences, roughly 21% seen once. This entry is derived from a study of read filtering for tumor transcriptome and immune sequencing. Study background: Revised staging placed eight or nine patients in R-ISS I, some 17 in II, 7 in III.

Findings and limits, study-wide: RNA-seq captured clonotypes less deeply and reliably than IR-seq.

The chain links TRBV19 to TRBJ2-2; the match to TRBD1 covers 8 bases. The sequence came from a donor aged 40 or older with multiple myeloma. Source material: a population of CD138-negative cells sorted from bone marrow. This chain's CDR3 is CATRTGWAGELFF. The DNA of the CDR3 is TGTGCCACCCGGACAGGGTGGGCCGGGGAGCTGTTTTTT.